The clone carrying this T cell receptor beta chain was counted many times. The target antigen is unknown. No donor was unhealthy or non-Caucasian. A universal primer site came from template switching; cDNA carried unique molecular identifiers. One entry per CDR3 protein results from TCRdb running MiXCR on the 5' RACE reads. The data contain over 200,000 distinct CDR3 sequences, roughly 10% of them singletons. These data originate in a study of identical twins. V shed 0 bases and J shed 5 bases, with 12 bases lying between them. CDR3 length equals 15 residues. Germline assignment: CDR1 SGHRS and CDR2 YFSETQ. Study observations and caveats: The models systematically underestimated how much out-of-frame TCR alpha was shared in monozygotic twins. It was cross-sectional statistical analysis, not following the same donors, that the conclusions relied on.

This chain links TRBV5-1 with TRBJ2-1; D tentatively fits TRBD1 or TRBD2 (5 bases each). The clonotype comes from a woman under 30 in good health. Material for sequencing was memory (CD45RO+) T cells sorted from blood. CDR3: CASSLATGTNNEQFF. The CDR3 nucleotides read TGCGCCAGCAGCTTGGCCACCGGGACCAACAATGAGCAGTTCTTC.